Listed here are 28 T cell receptor beta chains from one sample, sequenced in a study of chemoradiotherapy in HPV16-positive cancers. Profiled with immunoSEQ multiplex PCR; TCRdb holds only in-frame clones, not every one. The sample includes just over 6,000 clones, 73% seen only once; the top ten take around 31%. Source: tumor tissue, taken from a patient who underwent chemoradiotherapy. The receptors were gathered from a human donor with HPV-associated anogenital cancer.

Only one count was recorded for this clone. The chain links TRBV7-9 to TRBJ2-2; TRBD2 matches 11 bases. CDR1 and CDR2 from the germline V gene are SEHNR and FQNEAQ (reference sequence). CDR3 length: 14 residues. Trimming removed 5 bases from V and 7 bases from J; junction bases left unmatched: 3. The CDR3 region has the DNA TGTGCCAGCAGCGCCGGGACTAGCGGCGGGGAGCTGTTTTTT. It yields the protein CASSAGTSGGELFF.

The chain has TRBV7-6 and TRBJ2-7; D is undetermined. The germline gives CDR1 SGHVS, CDR2 FNYEAQ. This CDR3 region has 13 residues. With 0 bases removed from V and 3 bases from J, the gap between germline ends came to 6 bases. CDR3 bases: TGTGCCAGCAGCTTAGCGTCAGTCTACGAGCAGTACTTC. Protein: CASSLASVYEQYF.

This clone has more than one count but fewer than ten. The CDR3 loop is CASSYSRLAVYEQYF. The CDR3 nucleotides read TGTGCCAGCAGTTATTCCCGACTAGCCGTCTACGAGCAGTACTTC. The chain uses TRBV6-5 and TRBJ2-7; 7 nucleotides agree with TRBD2. The germline CDR1 and CDR2 sequences are MNHEY and SVGAGI. The CDR3 is 15 residues long. Trimming at V came to 3 bases and at J to 3 bases, leaving 8 bases not matched to a gene.

Only one count was recorded for this clone. V is TRBV10-2 and J is TRBJ2-5; the D gene is possibly TRBD1 (6 bases). With the DNA end fitting TRBJ2-7 better, the J assignment may be wrong. The CDR3 sequence is 15 residues long. Germline CDR1 is WSHSY and CDR2 is SAAADI. CDR3 sequence: CASSDAGVFSYEQYF. DNA for the CDR3: TGCGCCAGCAGCGACGCAGGGGTTTTCTCCTACGAGCAGTACTTC.

This chain connects TRBV2 to TRBJ2-7, with 8 positions matching TRBD2. After removal of 5 bases from V and 2 bases from J, the junction contained 11 bases not matched to a gene. From germline, CDR1 is SNHLY and CDR2 FYNNEI. This CDR3 has 16 residues. The CDR3 reads CASSRPGLGVPYEQYF. In nucleotides, the CDR3 is TGTGCCAGCAGTCGGCCGGGACTAGGGGTACCCTACGAGCAGTACTTC.

This sequence joins TRBV7-8 and TRBJ2-1; D remains unclear. V was clipped by 1 base and J by 7 bases, with 5 bases between them. This CDR3 is 12 amino acids long. CDR1 is SGHVS and CDR2 is FQNEAQ in the germline V gene. This CDR3 reads CASSLVGNEQFF. CDR3 DNA: TGTGCCAGCAGCTTAGTGGGAAATGAGCAGTTCTTC.

This chain links TRBV9 with TRBJ2-1; 7 nucleotides align to TRBD2. The CDR3 sequence is 15 residues long. Germline assignment: CDR1 SGDLS and CDR2 YYNGEE. The V gene end was trimmed by 2 bases and the J gene end by 8 bases; junction bases not matched to a gene: 10. CDR3 sequence (DNA): TGTGCCAGCAGCGTTCGACTAGCCGGGGTGGATGAGCAGTTCTTC. Translated, it gives CASSVRLAGVDEQFF.

The V gene is TRBV6-1, the J gene TRBJ1-3; maybe TRBD1 (5 bases). The CDR3 runs 14 residues. Germline lookup yields CDR1 MNHNS and CDR2 SASEGT. V gave up 5 bases and J gave up 4 bases, with 12 bases separating them. The CDR3: CASSRQGSGNTIYF. As DNA, the CDR3 is TGTGCCAGCAGTAGGCAGGGATCCGGAAACACCATATATTTT.

The chain recombines TRBV5-1 with TRBJ2-3; 9 bases agree with TRBD2. Germline V gives CDR1 SGHRS, CDR2 YFSETQ. This CDR3 region has 16 residues. V was pared by 0 bases and J by 6 bases, with 8 bases of the junction left unmatched. CDR3 nucleotides: TGCGCCAGCAGCTTGGAAATTGCGGGAGGGTCGGATACGCAGTATTTT. Translation: CASSLEIAGGSDTQYF.

The chain recombines TRBV2 with TRBJ2-7; D remains ambiguous. CDR1 is SNHLY, CDR2 FYNNEI, per germline. V was trimmed by 8 bases and J by 2 bases, leaving 10 bases between them. The CDR3 length is 12 residues. The CDR3: CASLAVTYEQYF. The CDR3 DNA is TGTGCCAGCTTGGCGGTAACCTACGAGCAGTACTTC.

The CDR3 DNA reads as TGTGCCAGCAGCGAGAGACTAGTGGGTGAGCAGTACTTC. It yields the protein CASSERLVGEQYF. The chain carries TRBV7-9 and TRBJ2-7, with a tentative D call TRBD2 (6 bases). Trimming took 5 bases from V and 7 from J, leaving 15 bases between them. The CDR3 loop spans 13 amino acids. Germline V gene data show CDR1 as SEHNR and CDR2 as FQNEAQ (reference sequence).

This clone rates as medium-sized (0.01 to 0.1%). The J gene is TRBJ1-5, the V gene TRBV23-1; 7 bases align to TRBD1. TRBV23-1 is sorted into the ORF group, with uncertain function. The junction had 12 bases not matched to a gene; V was cut back by 8 bases and J by 11 bases. The CDR3 spans 13 residues. Here the CDR3 DNA reads TGCGCCAGCCCAGGGGGGTTTTGGCAGGCCCAGCATTTT. This encodes CASPGGFWQAQHF.

V usage is TRBV6-5 and J usage is TRBJ2-1, with a tentative D call TRBD2 (6 bases). V lost 3 bases to trimming and J lost 1 base, with 10 bases between them. Per germline, CDR1 MNHEY and CDR2 SVGAGI. CDR3 length equals 15 residues. The CDR3 spells CASSYVGGSYNEQFF. CDR3 bases: TGTGCCAGCAGTTATGTCGGGGGTTCCTACAATGAGCAGTTCTTC.

The rearrangement uses TRBV5-4 and TRBJ2-3; tentative D call: TRBD2 (6 bases). The CDR3 is 15 amino acids. V gave up 4 bases and J gave up 7 bases, with 19 bases separating them. Per the germline V gene, CDR1 is SGHNT and CDR2 is YYREEE (reference sequence). This CDR3 reads CASSPPDGSPHTQYF. The CDR3, as DNA: TGTGCCAGCAGCCCCCCCGACGGGAGTCCACATACGCAGTATTTT. Together with reference TRBV5-4 and TRBJ2-3, the CDR3 gives the full variable domain: ETGVTQSPTHLIKTRGQQVTLRCSSQSGHNTVSWYQQALGQGPQFIFQYYREEENGRGNFPPRFSGLQFPNYSSELNVNALELDDSALYLCASSPPDGSPHTQYFGPGTRLTVL.

This sequence joins TRBV30 and TRBJ1-3, with D possibly TRBD1 on 6 matching bases. Trimming took off 0 bases at V and 1 base at J, with 10 bases between the two ends. CDR3 size: 15 residues. Germline CDR1 is GTSNPN and CDR2 is SVGIG (reference sequence). CDR3 loop: CAWSVGGHSGNTIYF. CDR3 sequence (DNA): TGTGCCTGGAGTGTAGGGGGACATTCTGGAAACACCATATATTTT.

This clone has only one observation. This chain joins TRBV7-3 and TRBJ2-3; TRBD1 agrees at 7 bases. From germline, CDR1 is SGHTA and CDR2 FQGTGA. This CDR3 has 16 residues. V lost 1 base, J lost 4 bases, and 8 bases stayed unmatched. The CDR3 sequence: CASSLMVARGSDTQYF. The CDR3 region has the DNA TGTGCCAGCAGCTTAATGGTAGCCAGGGGGTCAGATACGCAGTATTTT.

In its sample, this clone is large (0.1 to 1%). The chain recombines TRBV7-9 with TRBJ2-7; D remains unclear. The CDR3 has 14 residues. Germline CDR1 is SEHNR and CDR2 is FQNEAQ (reference sequence). Deletions cut 5 bases from V and 4 bases from J, with 15 bases between. The CDR3 reads CASSHNNRAYEQYF. In nucleotides, the CDR3 is TGTGCCAGCAGCCACAACAACCGAGCGTACGAGCAGTACTTC.

The table lists this clone with a few counts. The chain recombines TRBV5-1 with TRBJ1-1; D gene ambiguous. From germline, CDR1 is SGHRS and CDR2 YFSETQ. The CDR3 covers 16 residues. V was clipped by 0 bases and J by 1 base, with 13 bases between them. The CDR3 is CASSLAESGRNTEAFF. CDR3 in DNA: TGCGCCAGCAGCTTGGCCGAGTCAGGCCGGAACACTGAAGCTTTCTTT.

The chain links TRBV25-1 to TRBJ2-7, with 11 bases matching TRBD2. The germline V gene has CDR1 MGHDK and CDR2 SYGVNS. Trimming at V came to 2 bases and at J to 4 bases, leaving 7 bases not matched to a gene. This CDR3 has 16 residues. In DNA, the CDR3 is TGTGCCAGCAGTGAAGCGGGGACTAGCGGAGCATACGAGCAGTACTTC. Protein sequence: CASSEAGTSGAYEQYF.

The chain combines TRBV7-8 with TRBJ2-5; perhaps D is TRBD1 or TRBD2 (6 bases each). The CDR3 totals 14 residues. V lost 7 bases, J lost 5 bases, and 17 bases lay in between. CDR1 is SGHVS and CDR2 is FQNEAQ in the germline V gene. Written as DNA, the CDR3 is TGTGCCAGCACTCAATGGGAAGGGGGGGAGACCCAGTACTTC. It encodes CASTQWEGGETQYF. The entire variable domain, with the rest obtained from reference TRBV7-8 and TRBJ2-5, is as follows: GAGVSQSPRYKVAKRGQDVALRCDPISGHVSLFWYQQALGQGPEFLTYFQNEAQLDKSGLPSDRFFAERPEGSVSTLKIQRTQQEDSAVYLCASTQWEGGETQYFGPGTRLLVL.

The rearrangement links TRBV6-4 to TRBJ2-1; TRBD2 matches 10 bases. V dropped 2 bases and J dropped 8; count of bases not matched to a gene: 6. CDR1 is MRHNA, CDR2 SNTAGT, per germline. The CDR3 is made up of 15 amino acids. The chain's CDR3 is CASSDRSSGSDEQFF. The CDR3 bases are TGTGCCAGCAGTGACCGGTCTAGCGGGAGCGATGAGCAGTTCTTC.

The V call is TRBV30, the J call TRBJ2-1; possibly TRBD1 or TRBD2 for D (6 bases each). The CDR3 sequence is 12 residues long. Trimming pared 3 bases from V and 6 bases from J, leaving 9 bases between. Germline V gives CDR1 GTSNPN, CDR2 SVGIG (reference sequence). This chain's CDR3 is CAWRGGGNEQFF. The CDR3 DNA reads as TGTGCCTGGAGAGGGGGAGGCAATGAGCAGTTCTTC.

V and J are TRBV27 and TRBJ2-3; TRBD2 is a possible D gene (5 bases). Germline lookup yields CDR1 MNHEY and CDR2 SMNVEV (reference sequence). This CDR3 spans 15 amino acids. V gave up 6 bases and J gave up 3 bases, with 16 bases separating them. CDR3 region: CASSGLGFWTDTQYF. The CDR3 DNA sequence: TGTGCCAGCAGCGGACTGGGATTCTGGACAGATACGCAGTATTTT.

This chain links TRBV7-9 with TRBJ1-2; TRBD1 aligns across 7 bases. The J segment lost 6 bases and the V segment lost 5 bases, leaving 9 bases of the junction unmatched. The CDR3 contains 14 residues. Germline-derived CDR1 and CDR2 are SEHNR and FQNEAQ (reference sequence). CDR3 residues: CASSPGQLLDGYTF. As DNA, the CDR3 is TGTGCCAGCAGCCCGGGACAGCTTTTGGATGGCTACACCTTC.

The rearrangement links TRBV27 to TRBJ2-5; 11 nucleotides agree with TRBD1. This CDR3 is 15 amino acids long. The germline V gene has CDR1 MNHEY and CDR2 SMNVEV (reference sequence). V lost 5 bases and J lost 5; bases outside the gene matches: 7. The DNA for the CDR3 is TGTGCCAGCAGTAAGGGACAGGGGGGATCGGAGACCCAGTACTTC. Its translation is CASSKGQGGSETQYF.

This clone was found once. The chain links TRBV11-3 to TRBJ2-5; D gene unclear. CDR1 and CDR2 from the germline V gene are SGHNT and YENEEA. CDR3 length: 17 amino acids. Trimming shortened V by 1 base and J by 5 bases, and 20 bases separated the two germline ends. As DNA, the CDR3 is TGTGCCAGCAGCTTAGGAGGCCTTTACCGACCTCTGGAGACCCAGTACTTC. Translating gives CASSLGGLYRPLETQYF.

V and J are TRBV30 and TRBJ2-1; D perhaps matches TRBD2 (6 bases). The V end lost 4 bases, the J end lost 4 bases, and 14 bases lay between the germline ends. Germline assignment: CDR1 GTSNPN and CDR2 SVGIG (reference sequence). The CDR3 loop spans 14 amino acids. The CDR3 spells CAWKLNAGYNEQFF. The CDR3 bases are TGTGCCTGGAAGCTCAACGCGGGGTACAATGAGCAGTTCTTC.

This sequence joins TRBV29-1 and TRBJ1-5; D is uncertain. The V end was cut by 4 bases, the J end by 13 bases, with 20 bases between. This CDR3 has 13 residues. From germline, CDR1 is SQVTM and CDR2 ANQGSEA. The DNA for the CDR3 is TGCAGCGTTGTGGAGCCTTCAGCGTCGGGGCAGCATTTT. Translation gives CSVVEPSASGQHF.